Here is one T cell receptor (beta chain) with its context. Its target is not known. At one end, the junction sequence differs from germline, possibly due to a read error. Every donor was a healthy person donating bone marrow. This sample is part of a study of cytomegalovirus exposure and HLA in healthy donors. Study-level findings and limits: Later work found most CMV-associated TCR beta chains apparently HLA-restricted. Researchers reported in a later analysis that a missense DCLRE1C variant was tied to TCR beta V- and J-gene trimming. Sequencing depth across donors, presence/absence analyses assumed, was roughly uniform.

PCR employed 60 Vbeta and 13 Jbeta primers. The repertoire was sequenced with immunoSEQ multiplex PCR; TCRdb's copy has only in-frame clones and lacks some. The top ten clones hold 2% to 3% of a sample with roughly 200,000 clones, about two thirds of them seen once. The CDR3 spans 13 residues. CDR1 and CDR2 from the germline V gene are MNHEY and SVGAGI. The rearrangement uses TRBV6-5 and TRBJ1-1; D is ambiguous. The receptor's source is a man in his forties or fifties in good health and CMV-seropositive. The sequenced sample consisted of PBMCs. The CDR3 sequence is CASSRGYGSEAFF. DNA of the CDR3: TGTGCCAGCAGTCGAGGGTACGGTTCTGAGGCTTTCTTT.